The TCR beta chain described here comes from a study of OX40 agonist ivuxolimab in advanced cancers. Study-wide context: Patients receiving dose escalation had hepatocellular carcinoma, melanoma, renal cell or head and neck cancer. Regarding the study as a whole: At doses 0.1 to 3.0 mg/kg, CD4+ and CD8+ clones expanded. On average, a greater number of expanded clones characterised CD8+ T cells relative to CD4+.

Turning to this clone: Its antigen is as yet unknown.

Trimming removed 3 bases from V and 10 bases from J; junction bases left unmatched: 7. Germline V gene sequence: CDR1 LNHNV, CDR2 YYDKDF (reference sequence). The CDR3 is made up of 14 amino acids. Systemic immunosuppression or a history of autoimmune disease excluded patients. Produced via immunoSEQ multiplex PCR; TCRdb's table is partial and in-frame only. The table includes approximately 87,000 clones, roughly nine tenths detected once. The chain carries TRBV15 and TRBJ1-5; 9 nucleotides align to TRBD1. This sample comprised CD4+ or CD8+ T cells sorted from blood, obtained in a trial of the OX40 agonist ivuxolimab. This sequence originates from an adult with an advanced solid tumor such as melanoma, head and neck, liver or kidney cancer. The chain's CDR3 is CATSRDRGVSPQHF. The CDR3 nucleotides are TGTGCCACCAGCAGGGACAGGGGAGTCAGCCCCCAGCATTTT.